Given below is one T cell receptor beta chain in context. Its antigen remains unidentified. This record comes from a study of radiation and T cells in renal cell carcinoma. Looking at the study overall: Nephrectomy followed 15 Gy stereotactic body radiation by 4 weeks.

Using immunoSEQ multiplex PCR, the repertoire was profiled, and TCRdb retains in-frame clones only, with some absent. The sample contains 100,000 to 150,000 clones, around 83% of which appear only once. Findings and limits, study-wide: From baseline, blood top tumor clonotypes peaked at 2 weeks post-radiation.

Time point in this sample: baseline pretreatment blood. As for treatment: 15 Gy SBRT to primary tumor, nephrectomy 4 weeks later. Radiation-treated patients gave blood at baseline, week 2 and week 4. The tumor was a clear cell renal cell carcinoma. The sample here was blood, taken from a patient whose treatment included radiotherapy and nephrectomy. This receptor was taken from a woman in her sixties with renal cell carcinoma.

The CDR3 loop reads CASSPRRDRGPETQYF. The CDR3 nucleotides are TGTGCCAGCAGCCCCCGGCGGGACAGGGGGCCGGAGACCCAGTACTTC. The rearrangement uses TRBV27 and TRBJ2-5; 12 positions agree with TRBD1. The CDR3 is 16 amino acids. CDR1 MNHEY and CDR2 SMNVEV come from the germline V gene (reference sequence). J lost 5 bases, V lost 6 bases, and 10 bases had no gene match.